A single sample is the source of the 27 T cell receptor beta chains below, sequenced in a study of CD8 T cells in ankylosing spondylitis. TCRdb reprocessed the 5' RACE reads with MiXCR, giving one entry per CDR3 protein. The table includes a few hundred thousand distinct CDR3 sequences, about an eighth detected once. These receptors have no known antigen. General study results and limits: Blood from ankylosing spondylitis patients appeared to carry a characteristic roughly 8-variant TCR beta motif.

The material sequenced was blood, either unsorted or a sorted T cell fraction (not recorded which). These receptors were collected from a male donor with ankylosing spondylitis.

This clonotype was counted a few times. This chain connects TRBV4-2 to TRBJ2-5; 9 bases map to TRBD2. This CDR3 spans 16 amino acids. With V trimmed by 0 bases and J by 3 bases, 5 bases remained unmatched. CDR1 is LGHNA and CDR2 is YNFKEQ in the germline V gene. CDR3 in amino acids: CASSQEGQREEETQYF. CDR3 nucleotide sequence: TGTGCCAGCAGCCAAGAGGGGCAGCGGGAGGAAGAGACCCAGTACTTC.

The sample holds a few counts of this clonotype. The chain has TRBV3-1 and TRBJ2-7, with D maybe TRBD2 (6 bases). This CDR3 spans 15 amino acids. Looked up from germline, CDR1 is LGHDT and CDR2 is YNNKEL (reference sequence). V was cut by 0 bases and J by 0 bases, with 9 bases left in between. CDR3 amino acids: CASSQEDGSSYEQYF. CDR3 coding DNA: TGTGCCAGCAGCCAAGAAGACGGGAGCTCCTACGAGCAGTACTTC.

In this sample, this clonotype turned up a few times. The chain joins TRBV20-1 to TRBJ2-3; 7 bases agree with TRBD2. The length of the CDR3 is 14 residues. Germline CDR1 reads DFQATT; CDR2 reads SNEGSKA (reference sequence). After removal of 4 bases from V and 1 base from J, the junction contained 5 bases not matched to a gene. CDR3 region: CSATPSGGTDTQYF. The CDR3 DNA reads TGCAGTGCTACTCCTAGCGGAGGCACAGATACGCAGTATTTT.

There are a few counts of this clonotype. This chain joins TRBV3-1 and TRBJ2-5; 10 nucleotides align to TRBD1. After removal of 0 bases from V and 9 bases from J, the junction contained 22 bases not matched to a gene. This CDR3 has 20 amino acids. Germline V gene sequence: CDR1 LGHDT, CDR2 YNNKEL (reference sequence). In DNA form, the CDR3 reads TGTGCCAGCAGCCAAGATTGGGGACAGGGGATGGCGGGAGGCCCAGGGTCCCAGTACTTC. Translated: CASSQDWGQGMAGGPGSQYF.

This sequence joins TRBV14 and TRBJ2-1; 9 bases are a match to TRBD1. Germline lookup yields CDR1 SGHDN and CDR2 FVKESK. Germline trimming cut 3 bases from V and 7 bases from J; bases unmatched to any gene: 4. The CDR3 totals 14 residues. CDR3 bases: TGTGCCAGCAGCCAGACAGGGGGAAGGAATGAGCAGTTCTTC. Protein sequence: CASSQTGGRNEQFF.

This clonotype was found a few times. The chain is built from TRBV5-5 and TRBJ1-5; 7 positions match TRBD1. Losses at the gene ends were 0 bases for V and 7 bases for J; bases not matched to a gene: 13. In germline, CDR1 is SGHKS, CDR2 YYEKEE (reference sequence). The CDR3 contains 17 residues. In nucleotides, the CDR3 is TGTGCCAGCAGCTTGGACTTCGGGACAGTGGGTGGCCAGCCCCAGCATTTT. Translating gives CASSLDFGTVGGQPQHF.

This clonotype appeared a few times. The chain combines TRBV5-1 with TRBJ2-1, with 14 bases identical to TRBD2. The germline gives CDR1 SGHRS, CDR2 YFSETQ. J gave up 7 bases and V 4 bases, and 4 bases lay outside the gene matches. CDR3 length equals 15 residues. In DNA form, the CDR3 reads TGCGCCAGCAGCACGGGACTAGCGGGAGCTAATGAGCAGTTCTTC. It encodes CASSTGLAGANEQFF. The variable domain in full, with the rest retrieved from reference TRBV5-1 and TRBJ2-1, is KAGVTQTPRYLIKTRGQQVTLSCSPISGHRSVSWYQQTPGQGLQFLFEYFSETQRNKGNFPGRFSGRQFSNSRSEMNVSTLELGDSALYLCASSTGLAGANEQFFGPGTRLTVL.

The chain employs TRBV7-2 and TRBJ2-5; possible D gene TRBD2, 5 bases. V lost 1 base and J lost 2, with 11 bases in between. The CDR3 is made up of 15 amino acids. Germline V CDR1 and CDR2: SGHTA, FQGNSA. CDR3 DNA sequence: TGTGCCAGCAGCTTAGGTCGGGGATATCAAGAGACCCAGTACTTC. This translates into CASSLGRGYQETQYF.

CDR3 bases: TGCAGTGCTAGAACCCGGGACTACAACAATGAGCAGTTCTTC. This codes for CSARTRDYNNEQFF. The chain couples TRBV20-1 to TRBJ2-1; TRBD2 matches 7 bases. Germline CDR1 is DFQATT and CDR2 is SNEGSKA (reference sequence). The V segment lost 2 bases and the J segment 5 bases; nucleotides outside the gene matches: 6. The CDR3 totals 14 residues.

The chain has TRBV2 and TRBJ2-7; 12 bases are shared with TRBD2. Germline values: CDR1 SNHLY, CDR2 FYNNEI. The J segment lost 4 bases and the V segment lost 1 base, leaving 5 bases of the junction unmatched. This CDR3 is built from 16 residues. DNA for the CDR3: TGTGCCAGCAGTGAAGGACTAGCGGGGGCCTATTACGAGCAGTACGTC. Its protein product is CASSEGLAGAYYEQYV.

This clonotype was found many times. This chain uses TRBV12-3 or TRBV12-4 with TRBJ1-5; weak D call: TRBD1 (6 bases). The CDR3 has 14 residues. V lost 7 bases, J lost 2 bases, and 12 bases lay in between. CDR3 coding DNA: TGTGCCAGCAAGGCGGGGGCAGGCAATCAGCCCCAGCATTTT. This translates into CASKAGAGNQPQHF.

This clonotype was picked up many times. V is TRBV6-1 and J is TRBJ2-2, with D unclear. V was clipped by 7 bases and J by 1 base, with 10 bases between them. Germline-derived CDR1 and CDR2 are MNHNS and SASEGT. The CDR3 is made up of 14 amino acids. CDR3 nucleotides: TGTGCCAGCAAGTCTGGGTTGAACACCGGGGAGCTGTTTTTT. It translates to CASKSGLNTGELFF.

This clonotype was seen many times. The chain links TRBV18 to TRBJ2-1; 8 bases fit TRBD2. The CDR3 extends over 17 amino acids. The V gene's germline CDR1 is KGHSH and CDR2 LQKENI. The V and J ends lost 3 bases and 3 bases, in that order; junction bases with no gene match: 10. The CDR3 sequence: CASSPGEGLGDYNEQFF. CDR3 coding DNA: TGTGCCAGCTCACCTGGGGAGGGACTAGGAGACTACAATGAGCAGTTCTTC.

This clonotype has only a few counts. This chain uses TRBV10-3 with TRBJ2-1, with 7 bases aligning to TRBD1. The CDR3 extends over 13 amino acids. From germline, CDR1 is ENHRY and CDR2 SYGVKD. The J segment lost 10 bases and the V segment lost 5 bases, leaving 8 bases of the junction unmatched. The CDR3 bases are TGTGCCATCAGTAAACCCCGGGACAGCGAGCAGTTCTTC. Encoded protein: CAISKPRDSEQFF.

V usage is TRBV12-3 or TRBV12-4 and J usage is TRBJ2-3, with 7 bases identical to TRBD1. V dropped 8 bases and J dropped 2; count of bases not matched to a gene: 10. This CDR3 spans 15 amino acids. The CDR3 DNA reads as TGTGCCAGCTCTCTGGGGGACAGCATCACAGATACGCAGTATTTT. Translation gives CASSLGDSITDTQYF.

This chain joins TRBV30 and TRBJ2-5, with TRBD1 identical over 10 bases. From germline, CDR1 is GTSNPN and CDR2 SVGIG (reference sequence). The CDR3 runs to 14 residues. V shed 2 bases and J 5 bases; nucleotides not matched to a gene: 5. This chain's CDR3 is CAWSTTGGAETQYF. The CDR3 DNA follows: TGTGCCTGGAGTACGACAGGGGGCGCGGAGACCCAGTACTTC.

This clonotype was seen a handful of times. CDR3 region: CSVEQGEYGYTF. DNA for the CDR3: TGCAGCGTTGAACAAGGGGAGTATGGCTACACCTTC. The chain employs TRBV29-1 and TRBJ1-2, with D perhaps matching TRBD1 (5 bases). Per germline, CDR1 SQVTM and CDR2 ANQGSEA. Trimming removed 2 bases from V and 5 bases from J, with 9 bases in between. This CDR3 is built from 12 residues. Supplemented by reference TRBV29-1 and TRBJ1-2, the full variable domain reads SAVISQKPSRDICQRGTSLTIQCQVDSQVTMMFWYRQQPGQSLTLIATANQGSEATYESGFVIDKFPISRPNLTFSTLTVSNMSPEDSSIYLCSVEQGEYGYTFGSGTRLTVV.

This clonotype turned up a few times. The V gene is TRBV20-1, the J gene TRBJ2-7; 7 positions match TRBD1. J was trimmed by 7 bases and V by 2 bases; bases with no gene match: 8. The CDR3 runs to 13 residues. The germline CDR1 and CDR2 sequences are DFQATT and SNEGSKA (reference sequence). Written as DNA, the CDR3 is TGCAGTGCTAGAAGCAGAGTACAGGGGGAGCAGTACTTC. As protein: CSARSRVQGEQYF.

The CDR3: CASSRGGNGEKLFF. The CDR3 bases are TGTGCCAGCAGCCGCGGAGGGAACGGGGAAAAACTGTTTTTT. J is TRBJ1-4 and V is TRBV7-8, with D unresolved. CDR3 length: 14 amino acids. V was cut by 5 bases and J by 8 bases, with 15 bases left in between. In germline, CDR1 is SGHVS, CDR2 FQNEAQ. Together with reference TRBV7-8 and TRBJ1-4, the CDR3 gives the full variable domain: GAGVSQSPRYKVAKRGQDVALRCDPISGHVSLFWYQQALGQGPEFLTYFQNEAQLDKSGLPSDRFFAERPEGSVSTLKIQRTQQEDSAVYLCASSRGGNGEKLFFGSGTQLSVL.

This clonotype was observed a few times. The chain's CDR3 is CSGIVVGLGNTIYF. The CDR3 coding sequence is TGCAGTGGCATAGTTGTAGGGCTTGGAAACACCATATATTTT. The genes are TRBV20-1 and TRBJ1-3; no reliable D call. Trimming stripped 7 bases from V and 3 bases from J, with 16 bases between. The CDR3 has 14 amino acids. CDR1 DFQATT and CDR2 SNEGSKA come from the germline V gene (reference sequence).

This rearrangement joins TRBV2 to TRBJ2-1; 8 nucleotides align to TRBD2. The V and J ends lost 4 bases and 5 bases, in that order; junction bases with no gene match: 4. The length of the CDR3 is 14 residues. The V gene's germline CDR1 is SNHLY and CDR2 FYNNEI. The CDR3 sequence: CASSVAGRHNEQFF. The CDR3 nucleotides read TGTGCCAGCAGTGTAGCGGGACGTCACAATGAGCAGTTCTTC.

The chain couples TRBV12-3 or TRBV12-4 to TRBJ2-2; D gene unclear. This CDR3 comprises 15 residues. The V end lost 6 bases, the J end lost 2 bases, and 13 bases lay between the germline ends. This chain's CDR3 is CASRAQGLNTGELFF. Here the CDR3 DNA reads TGTGCCAGCAGGGCACAAGGGCTCAACACCGGGGAGCTGTTTTTT.

This clonotype appeared many times. The rearrangement links TRBV7-2 to TRBJ2-3, with 8 bases fitting TRBD2. J lost 5 bases, V lost 8 bases, and 9 bases had no gene match. CDR1 is SGHTA, CDR2 FQGNSA, per germline. The length of the CDR3 is 14 residues. Here the CDR3 reads CASAGGGKKDTQYF. The CDR3 coding sequence is TGTGCCAGCGCCGGGGGGGGCAAGAAAGATACGCAGTATTTT.

This clonotype has at least ten counts. This chain uses TRBV2 with TRBJ2-3; D unresolved. CDR1 and CDR2 (germline): SNHLY, FYNNEI. V dropped 1 base and J dropped 6 bases, with 5 bases sitting between them. The CDR3 runs 12 residues. Here the CDR3 reads CASSEERDTQYF. As DNA, the CDR3 is TGTGCCAGCAGTGAAGAGAGGGATACGCAGTATTTT.

The chain is built from TRBV20-1 and TRBJ2-1; tentatively, D is TRBD2 (6 bases). There are 15 residues in the CDR3. Deletions cut 0 bases from V and 0 bases from J, with 9 bases between. Germline values: CDR1 DFQATT, CDR2 SNEGSKA (reference sequence). The CDR3 DNA is TGCAGTGCTAGAGATGCGGGACTCTCCTACAATGAGCAGTTCTTC. Translated: CSARDAGLSYNEQFF.

The rearrangement links TRBV9 to TRBJ2-7; 9 bases are a match to TRBD2. Germline CDR1 reads SGDLS; CDR2 reads YYNGEE. V shed 0 bases, J shed 5 bases, and the junction held 6 bases outside the gene matches. The CDR3 consists of 15 residues. The CDR3 is CASSVAGLAGNEQYF. In DNA, the CDR3 is TGTGCCAGCAGCGTAGCTGGGCTAGCGGGGAACGAGCAGTACTTC.

The chain recombines TRBV24-1 with TRBJ1-5; TRBD1 aligns across 9 bases. This CDR3 is built from 17 residues. Unmatched junction bases numbered 7, after V lost 3 bases and J lost 2 bases. Germline V gives CDR1 KGHDR, CDR2 SFDVKD. CDR3 in amino acids: CATSDAQGARGNQPQHF. The CDR3 DNA sequence: TGTGCCACCAGTGATGCACAGGGGGCGCGTGGCAATCAGCCCCAGCATTTT.